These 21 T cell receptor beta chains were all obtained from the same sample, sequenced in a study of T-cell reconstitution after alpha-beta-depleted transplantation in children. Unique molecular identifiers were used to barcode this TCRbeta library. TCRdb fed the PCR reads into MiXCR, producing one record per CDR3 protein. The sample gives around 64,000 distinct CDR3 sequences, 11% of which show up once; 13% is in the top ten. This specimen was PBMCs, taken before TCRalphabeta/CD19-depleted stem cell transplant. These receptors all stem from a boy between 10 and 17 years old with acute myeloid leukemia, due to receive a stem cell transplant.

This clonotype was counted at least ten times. The CDR3 loop is CASSVVPRRGGELFF. The CDR3 DNA sequence: TGTGCCAGCAGCGTAGTGCCACGGCGTGGCGGGGAGCTGTTTTTT. The chain carries TRBV9 and TRBJ2-2; no clear D. Germline-derived CDR1 and CDR2 are SGDLS and YYNGEE. Trimming removed 0 bases from V and 7 bases from J, with 13 bases in between. This CDR3 region has 15 residues.

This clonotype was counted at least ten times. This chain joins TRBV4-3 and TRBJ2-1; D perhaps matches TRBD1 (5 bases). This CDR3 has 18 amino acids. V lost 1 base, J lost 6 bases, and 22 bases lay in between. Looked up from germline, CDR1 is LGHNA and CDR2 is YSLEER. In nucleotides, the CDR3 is TGCGCCAGCAGCCAAGGCCGACGTGGGGCCCAGTCGTCCAATGAGCAGTTCTTC. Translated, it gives CASSQGRRGAQSSNEQFF.

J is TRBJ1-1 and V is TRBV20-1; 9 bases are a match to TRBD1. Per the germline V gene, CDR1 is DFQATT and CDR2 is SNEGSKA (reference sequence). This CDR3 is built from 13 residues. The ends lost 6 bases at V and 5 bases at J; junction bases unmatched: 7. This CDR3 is CSALGQGGTEAFF. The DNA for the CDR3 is TGCAGTGCCCTGGGACAGGGCGGGACTGAAGCTTTCTTT.

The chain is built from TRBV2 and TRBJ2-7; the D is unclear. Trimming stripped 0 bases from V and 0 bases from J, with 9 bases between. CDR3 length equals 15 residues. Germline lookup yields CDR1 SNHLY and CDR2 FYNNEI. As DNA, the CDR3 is TGTGCCAGCAGTGAAGCGACCGTTAGCTCCTACGAGCAGTACTTC. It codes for CASSEATVSSYEQYF.

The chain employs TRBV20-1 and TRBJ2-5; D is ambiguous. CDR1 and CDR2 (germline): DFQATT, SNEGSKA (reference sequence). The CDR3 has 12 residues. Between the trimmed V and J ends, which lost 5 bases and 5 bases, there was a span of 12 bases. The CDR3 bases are TGCAGTGCTGGCAGAGGTTCGGAGACCCAGTACTTC. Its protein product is CSAGRGSETQYF.

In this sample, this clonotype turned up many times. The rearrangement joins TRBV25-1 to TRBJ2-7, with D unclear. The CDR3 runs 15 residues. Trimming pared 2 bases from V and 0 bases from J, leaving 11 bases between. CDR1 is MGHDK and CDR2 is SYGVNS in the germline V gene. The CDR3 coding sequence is TGTGCCAGCAGTGAAGACATTTTTTCCTCCTACGAGCAGTACTTC. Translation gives CASSEDIFSSYEQYF.

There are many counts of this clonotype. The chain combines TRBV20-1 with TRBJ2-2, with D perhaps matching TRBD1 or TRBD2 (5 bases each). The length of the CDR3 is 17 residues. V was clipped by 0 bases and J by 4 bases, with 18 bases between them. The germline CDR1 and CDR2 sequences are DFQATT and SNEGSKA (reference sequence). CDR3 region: CSAREPMRGLGTGELFF. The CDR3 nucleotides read TGCAGTGCTAGAGAACCCATGAGGGGCTTGGGCACCGGGGAGCTGTTTTTT.

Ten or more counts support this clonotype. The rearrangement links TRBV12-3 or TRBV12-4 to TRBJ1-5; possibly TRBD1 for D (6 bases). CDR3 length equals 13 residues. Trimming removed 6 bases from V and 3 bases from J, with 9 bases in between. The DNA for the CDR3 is TGTGCCAGCAGGGACAGCTACAATCAGCCCCAGCATTTT. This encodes CASRDSYNQPQHF.

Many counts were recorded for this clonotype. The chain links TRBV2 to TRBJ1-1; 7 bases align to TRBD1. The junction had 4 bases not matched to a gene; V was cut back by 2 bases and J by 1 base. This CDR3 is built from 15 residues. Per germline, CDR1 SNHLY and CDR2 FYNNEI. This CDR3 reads CASSERGLGNTEAFF. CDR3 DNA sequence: TGTGCCAGCAGTGAAAGGGGGCTCGGGAACACTGAAGCTTTCTTT.

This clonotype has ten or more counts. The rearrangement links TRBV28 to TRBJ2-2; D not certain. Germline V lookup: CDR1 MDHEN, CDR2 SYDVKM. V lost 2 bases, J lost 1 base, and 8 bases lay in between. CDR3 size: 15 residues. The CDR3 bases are TGTGCCAGCAGTTTAGATTCGCAGAACACCGGGGAGCTGTTTTTT. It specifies CASSLDSQNTGELFF. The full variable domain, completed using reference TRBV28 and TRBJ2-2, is DVKVTQSSRYLVKRTGEKVFLECVQDMDHENMFWYRQDPGLGLRLIYFSYDVKMKEKGDIPEGYSVSREKKERFSLILESASTNQTSMYLCASSLDSQNTGELFFGEGSRLTVL.

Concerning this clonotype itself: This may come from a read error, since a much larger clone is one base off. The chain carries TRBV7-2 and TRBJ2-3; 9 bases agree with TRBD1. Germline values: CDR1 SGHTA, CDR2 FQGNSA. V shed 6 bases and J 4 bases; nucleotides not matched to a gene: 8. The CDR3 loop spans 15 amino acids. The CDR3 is CASRGQGLMADTQYF. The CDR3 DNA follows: TGTGCCAGCAGAGGACAGGGGTTGATGGCAGATACGCAGTATTTT.

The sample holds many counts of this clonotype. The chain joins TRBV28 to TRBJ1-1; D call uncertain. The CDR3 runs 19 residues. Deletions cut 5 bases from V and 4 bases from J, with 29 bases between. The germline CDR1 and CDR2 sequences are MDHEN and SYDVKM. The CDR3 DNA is TGTGCCAGCAGTAGCCCCTTGGGTGGCTCCGGGAGCGAGGGCACTGAAGCTTTCTTT. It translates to CASSSPLGGSGSEGTEAFF.

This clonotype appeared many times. The CDR3 DNA is TGTGCCAGCAGCTCAGCAGGGGCGCGAAACACCATATATTTT. Its translation: CASSSAGARNTIYF. The chain links TRBV7-9 to TRBJ1-3; possible D gene TRBD1, 6 bases. Germline CDR1 and CDR2: SEHNR and FQNEAQ (reference sequence). Trimming cost V 4 bases and J 5 bases, with 12 bases left between them. This CDR3 contains 14 residues.

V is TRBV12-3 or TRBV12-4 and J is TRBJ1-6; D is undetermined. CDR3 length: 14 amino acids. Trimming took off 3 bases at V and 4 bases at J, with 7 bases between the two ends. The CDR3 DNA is TGTGCCAGCAGTTTCGTCGCGTATAATTCACCCCTCCACTTT. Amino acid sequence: CASSFVAYNSPLHF.

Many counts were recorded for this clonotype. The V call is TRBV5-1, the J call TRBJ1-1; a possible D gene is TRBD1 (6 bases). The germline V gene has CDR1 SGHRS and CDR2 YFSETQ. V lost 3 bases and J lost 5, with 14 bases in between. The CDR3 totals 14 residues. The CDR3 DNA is TGCGCCAGCAGCTCTTTCGGGCAGGGGACTGAAGCTTTCTTT. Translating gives CASSSFGQGTEAFF. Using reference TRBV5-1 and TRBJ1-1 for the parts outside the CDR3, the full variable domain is KAGVTQTPRYLIKTRGQQVTLSCSPISGHRSVSWYQQTPGQGLQFLFEYFSETQRNKGNFPGRFSGRQFSNSRSEMNVSTLELGDSALYLCASSSFGQGTEAFFGQGTRLTVV.

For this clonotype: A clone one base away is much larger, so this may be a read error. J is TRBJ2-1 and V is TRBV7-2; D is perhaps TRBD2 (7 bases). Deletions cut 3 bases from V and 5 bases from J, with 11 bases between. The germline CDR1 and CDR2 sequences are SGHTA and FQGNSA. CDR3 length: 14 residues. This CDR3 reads CASSLGGTNNEQFF. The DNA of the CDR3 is TGTGCCAGCAGCTTGGGGGGGACAAACAATGAGCAGTTCTTC.

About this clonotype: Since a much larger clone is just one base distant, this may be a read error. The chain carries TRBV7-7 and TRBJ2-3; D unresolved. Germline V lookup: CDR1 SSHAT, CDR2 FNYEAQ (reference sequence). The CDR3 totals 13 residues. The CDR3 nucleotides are TGTGCTAGCAGCTTAGGTCCCAAAGATACGCAGTATTTT. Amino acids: CASSLGPKDTQYF.

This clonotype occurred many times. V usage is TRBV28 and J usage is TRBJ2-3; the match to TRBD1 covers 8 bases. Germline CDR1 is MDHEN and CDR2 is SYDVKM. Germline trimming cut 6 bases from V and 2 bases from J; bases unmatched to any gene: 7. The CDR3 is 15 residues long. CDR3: CASRWTGPDTDTQYF. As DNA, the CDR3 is TGTGCCAGCAGGTGGACAGGGCCCGACACAGATACGCAGTATTTT.

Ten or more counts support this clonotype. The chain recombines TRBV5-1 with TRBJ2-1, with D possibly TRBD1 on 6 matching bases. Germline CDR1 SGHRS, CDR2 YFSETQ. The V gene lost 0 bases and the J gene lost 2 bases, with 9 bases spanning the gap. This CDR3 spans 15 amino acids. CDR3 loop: CASSLGDTTYNEQFF. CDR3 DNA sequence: TGCGCCAGCAGCTTGGGGGACACCACCTACAATGAGCAGTTCTTC.

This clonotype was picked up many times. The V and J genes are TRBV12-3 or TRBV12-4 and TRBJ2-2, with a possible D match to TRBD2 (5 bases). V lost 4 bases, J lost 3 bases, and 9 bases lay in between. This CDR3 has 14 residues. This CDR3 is CASSYVEDTGELFF. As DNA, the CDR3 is TGTGCCAGCAGTTACGTGGAGGACACCGGGGAGCTGTTTTTT.

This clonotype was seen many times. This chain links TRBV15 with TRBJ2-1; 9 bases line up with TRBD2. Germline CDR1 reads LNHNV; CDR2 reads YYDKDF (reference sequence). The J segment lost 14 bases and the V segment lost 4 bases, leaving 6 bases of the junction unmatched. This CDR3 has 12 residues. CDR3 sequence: CATSTRLAGKFF. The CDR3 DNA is TGTGCCACCAGCACCCGTCTAGCGGGGAAGTTCTTC.